The TCR beta chain under discussion was sequenced for a study of cytomegalovirus exposure and HLA in healthy donors. Study-wide points: HLA alleles were associated with some 16,000 TCR beta sequences in a later analysis at 0.05 false discovery rate. Later analysis suggested links between common viral pathogens and several top significant clusters. For presence/absence analyses, sequencing depth was assumed to be roughly uniform across donors.

Although they were nominally healthy when sampled, donors likely had unrecorded immune exposures. Germline assignment: CDR1 KGHSH and CDR2 LQKENI. Trimming left V 3 bases short and J 4 bases short, with 12 bases between. This CDR3 is built from 14 residues. In the PCR, 60 Vbeta and 13 Jbeta primers were used. Repertoires were generated with immunoSEQ multiplex PCR, while TCRdb's copy carries only in-frame clones and drops some. The ten most abundant clones cover more than 1% of a sample with about 130,000 clones. Comments on this clone: Its antigen is not known.

The V and J genes are TRBV18 and TRBJ1-2; possible D gene TRBD1, 5 bases. The material sequenced was PBMCs. The origin of this receptor is a man between 18 and 29 years old in good health and CMV-seronegative. The CDR3 DNA reads as TGTGCCAGCTCACCCCTGGACACGTCCTATGGCTACACCTTC. Residues: CASSPLDTSYGYTF.